The 11 T cell receptor beta chains reported below all come from one sample, sequenced in a study of cytomegalovirus exposure and HLA in healthy donors. The PCR contained 60 Vbeta and 13 Jbeta primers. The table came from immunoSEQ multiplex PCR; TCRdb's copy has only in-frame clones and leaves some out. The sample holds 150,000 to 200,000 clones, approximately 80% seen once. Sequences were obtained from PBMCs. These receptors were obtained from a girl aged 2 to 9 in good health and CMV-seropositive.

The CDR3 is CASRDSISHTEAFF. The CDR3 bases are TGTGCCAGCCGGGACAGTATTTCGCACACTGAAGCTTTCTTT. The chain has TRBV28 and TRBJ1-1; 7 nucleotides match TRBD1. J gave up 3 bases and V 8 bases, and 9 bases lay outside the gene matches. This CDR3 has 14 amino acids. Germline-derived CDR1 and CDR2 are MDHEN and SYDVKM.

The chain has TRBV9 and TRBJ2-7; 7 bases line up with TRBD2. This CDR3 has 15 amino acids. Germline CDR1 and CDR2: SGDLS and YYNGEE. Trimming at V came to 3 bases and at J to 9 bases, leaving 15 bases not matched to a gene. CDR3 sequence: CASSAGGETLLVQYF. CDR3 DNA: TGTGCCAGCAGCGCTGGGGGGGAGACACTTCTCGTGCAGTACTTC.

This clone has a single count. The chain joins TRBV2 to TRBJ2-3; 9 positions match TRBD2. The germline CDR1 and CDR2 sequences are SNHLY and FYNNEI. Trimming took 0 bases from V and 1 from J; bases not matched to a gene: 2. The CDR3 has 16 amino acids. The CDR3 DNA sequence: TGTGCCAGCAGTGAAGCCCAGCGGGGGGGCACAGATACGCAGTATTTT. Translation gives CASSEAQRGGTDTQYF.

The chain employs TRBV5-4 and TRBJ2-7, with 7 bases fitting TRBD1. V dropped 0 bases and J dropped 3; count of bases not matched to a gene: 3. CDR1 SGHNT and CDR2 YYREEE come from the germline V gene (reference sequence). CDR3 length: 14 residues. CDR3: CASSLDPGGYEQYF. The CDR3 bases are TGTGCCAGCAGCTTGGATCCAGGGGGCTACGAGCAGTACTTC. The full variable domain, in which reference TRBV5-4 and TRBJ2-7 provide the parts outside the CDR3, is ETGVTQSPTHLIKTRGQQVTLRCSSQSGHNTVSWYQQALGQGPQFIFQYYREEENGRGNFPPRFSGLQFPNYSSELNVNALELDDSALYLCASSLDPGGYEQYFGPGTRLTVT.

The chain uses TRBV6-5 and TRBJ2-2; D is undetermined. V was shortened by 2 bases and J by 5 bases, with 12 bases between the two germline ends. Per the germline V gene, CDR1 is MNHEY and CDR2 is SVGAGI. The CDR3 sequence is 15 residues long. As DNA, the CDR3 is TGTGCCAGCAGTTACGGCACGGAGTATACCGGGGAGCTGTTTTTT. Its translation: CASSYGTEYTGELFF.

The rearrangement joins TRBV4-1 to TRBJ2-3, with D uncertain. The CDR3 runs to 13 residues. The germline gives CDR1 MGHRA, CDR2 YSYEKL. With 1 base removed from V and 5 bases from J, the gap between germline ends came to 7 bases. CDR3 DNA: TGCGCCAGCAGCCAAGCCACGGGAGATACGCAGTATTTT. This sequence encodes CASSQATGDTQYF.

This chain links TRBV30 with TRBJ1-3, with no clear D. Trimming left V 2 bases short and J 0 bases short, with 11 bases between. The CDR3 contains 15 residues. Germline V gene lookup returns CDR1 GTSNPN and CDR2 SVGIG (reference sequence). The CDR3 nucleotides are TGTGCCTGGAGTTACTTGGAGAGCTCTGGAAACACCATATATTTT. This encodes CAWSYLESSGNTIYF.

J is TRBJ1-3 and V is TRBV10-3; no clear D. The V gene lost 3 bases and the J gene lost 4 bases, with 10 bases spanning the gap. The CDR3 is 14 amino acids. CDR1 ENHRY and CDR2 SYGVKD come from the germline V gene. CDR3 region: CAISDYGYGNTIYF. The CDR3 DNA sequence: TGTGCCATCAGTGACTACGGGTACGGAAACACCATATATTTT.

The genes are TRBV6-1 and TRBJ1-1; the match to TRBD1 covers 8 bases. J lost 5 bases, V lost 6 bases, and 11 bases had no gene match. Per the germline V gene, CDR1 is MNHNS and CDR2 is SASEGT. The CDR3 extends over 15 amino acids. CDR3 nucleotide sequence: TGTGCCAGCAGGGCTATCAGGGGGCGTTTAACTGAAGCTTTCTTT. Translated, it gives CASRAIRGRLTEAFF.

The V call is TRBV4-1, the J call TRBJ2-1, with 7 positions matching TRBD2. The germline V gene has CDR1 MGHRA and CDR2 YSYEKL. The length of the CDR3 is 15 residues. Unmatched junction bases numbered 11, after V lost 6 bases and J lost 6 bases. CDR3 coding DNA: TGCGCCAGCAGAGTGGGGGAATTAGCGGGCAATGAGCAGTTCTTC. The encoded protein is CASRVGELAGNEQFF.

J is TRBJ1-3 and V is TRBV5-1; possibly TRBD1 for D (5 bases). The CDR3 has 15 residues. V shed 4 bases and J shed 4 bases, with 15 bases lying between them. Germline V gene lookup returns CDR1 SGHRS and CDR2 YFSETQ. CDR3 in amino acids: CASSQDKAGGNTIYF. CDR3 nucleotides: TGCGCCAGCAGCCAGGACAAGGCGGGGGGAAACACCATATATTTT.